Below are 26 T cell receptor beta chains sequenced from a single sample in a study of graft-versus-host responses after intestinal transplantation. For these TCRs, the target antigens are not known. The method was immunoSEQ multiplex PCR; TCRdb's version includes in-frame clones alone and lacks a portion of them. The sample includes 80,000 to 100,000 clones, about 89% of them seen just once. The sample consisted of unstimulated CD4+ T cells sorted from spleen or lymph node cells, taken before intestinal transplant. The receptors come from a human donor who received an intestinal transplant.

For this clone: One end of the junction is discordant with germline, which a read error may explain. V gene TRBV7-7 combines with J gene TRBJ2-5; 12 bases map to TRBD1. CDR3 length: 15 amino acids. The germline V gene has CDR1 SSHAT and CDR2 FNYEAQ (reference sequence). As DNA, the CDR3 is TGTGCTAGCAGCTTAGGGACAGGGGGCCGGGAGACCCAGTACTTC. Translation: CASSLGTGGRETQYF.

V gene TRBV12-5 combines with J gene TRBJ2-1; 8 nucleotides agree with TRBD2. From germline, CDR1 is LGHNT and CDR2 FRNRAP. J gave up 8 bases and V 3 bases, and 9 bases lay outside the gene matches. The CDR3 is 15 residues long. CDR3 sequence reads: CASGFSGGADDEQFF. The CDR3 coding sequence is TGTGCTAGTGGTTTCTCCGGGGGGGCCGATGATGAGCAGTTCTTC.

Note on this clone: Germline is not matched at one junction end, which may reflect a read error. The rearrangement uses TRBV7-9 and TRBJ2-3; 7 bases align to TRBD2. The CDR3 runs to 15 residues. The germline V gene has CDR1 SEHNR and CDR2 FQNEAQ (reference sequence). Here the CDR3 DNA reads TGTGCCAGCAGCCTAGCGGAGGCCCCCACAGATACGCAGTATTTT. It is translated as CASSLAEAPTDTQYF.

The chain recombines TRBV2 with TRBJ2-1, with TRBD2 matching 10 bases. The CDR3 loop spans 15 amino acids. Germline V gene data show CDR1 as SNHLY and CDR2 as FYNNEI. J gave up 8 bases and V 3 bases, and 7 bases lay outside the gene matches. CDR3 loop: CASSDGGLAGDEQFF. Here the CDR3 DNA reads TGTGCCAGCAGTGATGGCGGGCTAGCGGGAGATGAGCAGTTCTTC. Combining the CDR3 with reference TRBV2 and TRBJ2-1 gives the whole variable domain EPEVTQTPSHQVTQMGQEVILRCVPISNHLYFYWYRQILGQKVEFLVSFYNNEISEKSEIFDDQFSVERPDGSNFTLKIRSTKLEDSAMYFCASSDGGLAGDEQFFGPGTRLTVL.

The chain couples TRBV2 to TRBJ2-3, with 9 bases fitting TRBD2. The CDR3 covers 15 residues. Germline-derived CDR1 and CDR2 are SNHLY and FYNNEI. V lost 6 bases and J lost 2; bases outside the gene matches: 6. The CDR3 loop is CASSPGLALTDTQYF. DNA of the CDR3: TGTGCCAGCAGCCCGGGACTAGCCCTCACAGATACGCAGTATTTT.

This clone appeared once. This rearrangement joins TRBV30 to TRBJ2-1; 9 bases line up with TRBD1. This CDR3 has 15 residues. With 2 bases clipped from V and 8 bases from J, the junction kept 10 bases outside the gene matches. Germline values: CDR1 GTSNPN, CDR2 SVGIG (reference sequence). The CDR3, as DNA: TGTGCCTGGAGTATATTAGGACAGGGGAAGGATGAGCAGTTCTTC. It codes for CAWSILGQGKDEQFF.

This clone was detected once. CDR3 nucleotide sequence: TGCGCCAGCAGCGCCTCTAGCGGCGAGCAGTTCTTC. Protein product: CASSASSGEQFF. The rearrangement links TRBV5-1 to TRBJ2-1; 7 bases agree with TRBD2. The CDR3 is 12 residues long. J was trimmed by 10 bases and V by 4 bases; bases with no gene match: 5. Germline V gives CDR1 SGHRS, CDR2 YFSETQ.

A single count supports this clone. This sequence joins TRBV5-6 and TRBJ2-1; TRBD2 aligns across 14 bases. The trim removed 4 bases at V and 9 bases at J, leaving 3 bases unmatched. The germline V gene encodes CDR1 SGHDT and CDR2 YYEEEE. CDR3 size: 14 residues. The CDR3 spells CASSAGTSGGEQFF. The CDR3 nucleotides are TGTGCCAGCAGCGCGGGGACTAGCGGGGGTGAGCAGTTCTTC.

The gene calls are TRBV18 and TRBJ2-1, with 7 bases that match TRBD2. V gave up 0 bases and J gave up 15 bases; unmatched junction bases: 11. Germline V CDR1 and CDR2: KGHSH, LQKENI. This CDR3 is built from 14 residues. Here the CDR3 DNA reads TGTGCCAGCTCACCACCGGAGTCGGGACTAAGCTTGTTCTTC. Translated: CASSPPESGLSLFF.

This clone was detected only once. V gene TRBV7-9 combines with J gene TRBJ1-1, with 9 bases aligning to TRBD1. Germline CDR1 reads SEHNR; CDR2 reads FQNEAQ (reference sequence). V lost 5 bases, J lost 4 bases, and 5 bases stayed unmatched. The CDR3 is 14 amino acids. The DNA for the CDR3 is TGTGCCAGCAGCACAACAGGGGGCGGCACTGAAGCTTTCTTT. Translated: CASSTTGGGTEAFF.

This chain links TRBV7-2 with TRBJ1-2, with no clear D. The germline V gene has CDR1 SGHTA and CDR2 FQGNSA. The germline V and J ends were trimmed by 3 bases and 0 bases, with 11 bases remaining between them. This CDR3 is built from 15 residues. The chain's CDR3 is CASSLTGSPNYGYTF. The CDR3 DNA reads TGTGCCAGCAGCTTGACTGGATCACCTAACTATGGCTACACCTTC.

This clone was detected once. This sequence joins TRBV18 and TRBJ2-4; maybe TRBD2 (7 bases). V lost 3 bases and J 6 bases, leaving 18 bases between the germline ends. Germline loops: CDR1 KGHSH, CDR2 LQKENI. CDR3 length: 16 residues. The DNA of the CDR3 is TGTGCCAGCTCACCCGTGGGGGGGGCTAGCGGAAACATTCAGTACTTC. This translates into CASSPVGGASGNIQYF.

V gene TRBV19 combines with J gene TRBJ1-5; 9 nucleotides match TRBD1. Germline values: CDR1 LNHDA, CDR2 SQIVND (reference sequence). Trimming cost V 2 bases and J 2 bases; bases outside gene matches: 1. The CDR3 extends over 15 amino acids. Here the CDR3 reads CASSIRDRGNQPQHF. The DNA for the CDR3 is TGTGCCAGTAGTATACGGGACAGGGGCAATCAGCCCCAGCATTTT.

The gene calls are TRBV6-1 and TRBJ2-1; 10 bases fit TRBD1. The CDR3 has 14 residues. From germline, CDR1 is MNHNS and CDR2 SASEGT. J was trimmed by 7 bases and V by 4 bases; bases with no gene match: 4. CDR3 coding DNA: TGTGCCAGCAGTGGACAGGGGGCGAGGAATGAGCAGTTCTTC. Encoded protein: CASSGQGARNEQFF.

CDR3 nucleotide sequence: TGTGCCAGCAGCCCTCACAGGGATAGCACAGATACGCAGTATTTT. Its protein is CASSPHRDSTDTQYF. The J gene is TRBJ2-3, the V gene TRBV16, with D perhaps TRBD1 (6 bases). V shed 4 bases and J shed 0 bases, with 11 bases lying between them. The CDR3 covers 15 residues. Germline V gene lookup returns CDR1 KGHSY and CDR2 FQNENV. The full variable domain, its missing parts supplied by reference TRBV16 and TRBJ2-3, is GEEVAQTPKHLVRGEGQKAKLYCAPIKGHSYVFWYQQVLKNEFKFLISFQNENVFDETGMPKERFSAKCLPNSPCSLEIQATKLEDSAVYFCASSPHRDSTDTQYFGPGTRLTVL.

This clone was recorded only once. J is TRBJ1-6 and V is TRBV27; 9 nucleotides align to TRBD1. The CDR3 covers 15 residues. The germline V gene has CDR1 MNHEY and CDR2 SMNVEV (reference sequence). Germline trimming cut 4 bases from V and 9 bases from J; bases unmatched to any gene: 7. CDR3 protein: CASSYSGQGVSPLHF. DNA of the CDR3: TGTGCCAGCAGTTATTCGGGACAGGGAGTTTCACCCCTCCACTTT.

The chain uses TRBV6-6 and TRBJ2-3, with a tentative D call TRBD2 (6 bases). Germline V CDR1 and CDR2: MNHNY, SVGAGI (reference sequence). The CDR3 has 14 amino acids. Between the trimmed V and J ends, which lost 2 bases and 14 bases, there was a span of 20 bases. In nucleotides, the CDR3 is TGTGCCAGCAGTTACCCCGAACTAGCTGAGTCGTGGTATTTT. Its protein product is CASSYPELAESWYF.

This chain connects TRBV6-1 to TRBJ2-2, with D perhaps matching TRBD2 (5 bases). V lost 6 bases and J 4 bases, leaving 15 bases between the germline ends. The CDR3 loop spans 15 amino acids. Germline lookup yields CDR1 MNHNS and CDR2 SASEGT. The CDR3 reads CASSSIGSLTGELFF. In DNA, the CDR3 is TGTGCCAGCAGCTCCATAGGGAGTCTCACCGGGGAGCTGTTTTTT.

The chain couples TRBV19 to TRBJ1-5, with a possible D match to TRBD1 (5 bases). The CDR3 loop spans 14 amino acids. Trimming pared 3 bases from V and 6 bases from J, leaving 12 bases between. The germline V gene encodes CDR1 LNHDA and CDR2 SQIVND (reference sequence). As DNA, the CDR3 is TGTGCCAGTAGTATCGGTCGAAGGGGTCAGCCCCAGCATTTT. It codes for CASSIGRRGQPQHF.

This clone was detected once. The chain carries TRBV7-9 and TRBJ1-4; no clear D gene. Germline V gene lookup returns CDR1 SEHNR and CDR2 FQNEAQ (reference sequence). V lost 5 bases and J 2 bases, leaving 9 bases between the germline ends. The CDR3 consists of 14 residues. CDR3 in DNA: TGTGCCAGCAGCGCGACACCCACTAATGAAAAACTGTTTTTT. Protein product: CASSATPTNEKLFF.

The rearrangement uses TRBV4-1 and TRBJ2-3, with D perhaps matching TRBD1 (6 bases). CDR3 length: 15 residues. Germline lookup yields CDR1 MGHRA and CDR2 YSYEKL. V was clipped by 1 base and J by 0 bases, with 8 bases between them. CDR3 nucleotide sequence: TGCGCCAGCAGCCAAGCAGGGGAGAGCACAGATACGCAGTATTTT. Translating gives CASSQAGESTDTQYF.

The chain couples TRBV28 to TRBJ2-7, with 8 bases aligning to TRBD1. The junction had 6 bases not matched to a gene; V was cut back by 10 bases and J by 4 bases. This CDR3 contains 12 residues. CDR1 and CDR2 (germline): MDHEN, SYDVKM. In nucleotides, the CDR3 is TGTGCCATCACGCGGACAGGGTACGAGCAGTACTTC. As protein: CAITRTGYEQYF.

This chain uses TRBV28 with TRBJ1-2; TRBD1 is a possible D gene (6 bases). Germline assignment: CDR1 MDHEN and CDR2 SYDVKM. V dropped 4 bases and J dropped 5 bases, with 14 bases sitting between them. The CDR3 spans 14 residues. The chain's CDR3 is CASSSGGRGYGYTF. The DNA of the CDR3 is TGTGCCAGCAGTTCCGGGGGGAGGGGGTATGGCTACACCTTC.

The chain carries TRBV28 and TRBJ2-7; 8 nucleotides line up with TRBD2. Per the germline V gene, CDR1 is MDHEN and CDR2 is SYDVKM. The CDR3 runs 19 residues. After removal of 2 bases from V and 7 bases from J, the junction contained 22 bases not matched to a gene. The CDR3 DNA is TGTGCCAGCAGTTTAAGGGGACTAGTCATTCCCCCTAGCTCGAGGGAGCAGTACTTC. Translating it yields CASSLRGLVIPPSSREQYF. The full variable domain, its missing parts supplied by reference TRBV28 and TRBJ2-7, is DVKVTQSSRYLVKRTGEKVFLECVQDMDHENMFWYRQDPGLGLRLIYFSYDVKMKEKGDIPEGYSVSREKKERFSLILESASTNQTSMYLCASSLRGLVIPPSSREQYFGPGTRLTVT.

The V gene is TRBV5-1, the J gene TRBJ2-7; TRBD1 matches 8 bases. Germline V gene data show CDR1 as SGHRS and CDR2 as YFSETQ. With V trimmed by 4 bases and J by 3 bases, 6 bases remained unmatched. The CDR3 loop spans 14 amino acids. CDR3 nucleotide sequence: TGCGCCAGCAGCCTATGGGACAGGAGCTACGAGCAGTACTTC. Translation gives CASSLWDRSYEQYF.

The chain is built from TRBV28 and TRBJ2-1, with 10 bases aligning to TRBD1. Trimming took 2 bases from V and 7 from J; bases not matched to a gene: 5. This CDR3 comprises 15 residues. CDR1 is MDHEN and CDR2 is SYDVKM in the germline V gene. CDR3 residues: CASSLRGQGGNEQFF. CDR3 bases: TGTGCCAGCAGTTTAAGAGGACAGGGGGGGAATGAGCAGTTCTTC.